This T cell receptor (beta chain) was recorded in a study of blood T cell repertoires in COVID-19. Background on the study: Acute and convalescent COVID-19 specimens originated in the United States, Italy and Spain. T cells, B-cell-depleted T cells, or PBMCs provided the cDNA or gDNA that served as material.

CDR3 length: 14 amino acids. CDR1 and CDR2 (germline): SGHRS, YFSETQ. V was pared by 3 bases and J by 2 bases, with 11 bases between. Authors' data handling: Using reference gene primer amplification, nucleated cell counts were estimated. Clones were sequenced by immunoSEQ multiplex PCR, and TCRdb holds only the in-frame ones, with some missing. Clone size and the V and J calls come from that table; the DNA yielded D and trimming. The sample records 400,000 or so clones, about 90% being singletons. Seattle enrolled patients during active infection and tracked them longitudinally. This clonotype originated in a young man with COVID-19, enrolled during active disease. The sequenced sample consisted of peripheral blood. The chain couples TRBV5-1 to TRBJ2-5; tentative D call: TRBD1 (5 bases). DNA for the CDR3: TGCGCCAGCAGCTACTTCGACAGTCAAGAGACCCAGTACTTC. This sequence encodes CASSYFDSQETQYF.